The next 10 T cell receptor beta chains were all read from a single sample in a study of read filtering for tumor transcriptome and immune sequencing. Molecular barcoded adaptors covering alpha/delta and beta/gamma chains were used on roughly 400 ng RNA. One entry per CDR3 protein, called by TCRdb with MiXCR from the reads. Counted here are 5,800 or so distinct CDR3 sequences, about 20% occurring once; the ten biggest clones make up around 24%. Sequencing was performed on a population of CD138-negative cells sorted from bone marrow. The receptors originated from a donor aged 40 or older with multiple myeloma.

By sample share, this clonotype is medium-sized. The CDR3 nucleotides are TGTGCCAGCAGCCCTGGGATTTACAATGAGCAGTTCTTC. It encodes CASSPGIYNEQFF. This sequence joins TRBV7-2 and TRBJ2-1; D remains unclear. This CDR3 has 13 amino acids. CDR1 is SGHTA, CDR2 FQGNSA, per germline. Trimming removed 5 bases at V and 4 bases at J, with 9 bases between.

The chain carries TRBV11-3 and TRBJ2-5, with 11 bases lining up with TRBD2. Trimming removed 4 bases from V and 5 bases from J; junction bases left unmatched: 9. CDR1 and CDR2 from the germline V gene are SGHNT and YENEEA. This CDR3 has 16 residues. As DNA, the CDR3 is TGTGCCAGCAGCTCACGGACTAGCGGGCTCGGGGAGACCCAGTACTTC. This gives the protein CASSSRTSGLGETQYF.

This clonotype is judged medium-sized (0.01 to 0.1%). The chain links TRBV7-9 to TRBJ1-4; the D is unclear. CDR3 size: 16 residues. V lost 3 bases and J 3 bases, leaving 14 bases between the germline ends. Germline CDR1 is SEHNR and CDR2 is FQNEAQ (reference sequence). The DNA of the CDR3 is TGTGCCAGCAGCTTCAAGCCGGACCTGTCTAATGAAAAACTGTTTTTT. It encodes CASSFKPDLSNEKLFF.

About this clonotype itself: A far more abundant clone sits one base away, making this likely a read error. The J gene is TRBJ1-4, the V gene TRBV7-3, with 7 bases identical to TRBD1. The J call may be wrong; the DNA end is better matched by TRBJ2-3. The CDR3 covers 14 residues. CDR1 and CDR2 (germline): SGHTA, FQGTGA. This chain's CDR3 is CASSPTTGLNTQYF. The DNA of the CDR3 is TGTGCCAGCTCCCCGACGACAGGGTTAAATACGCAGTATTTT.

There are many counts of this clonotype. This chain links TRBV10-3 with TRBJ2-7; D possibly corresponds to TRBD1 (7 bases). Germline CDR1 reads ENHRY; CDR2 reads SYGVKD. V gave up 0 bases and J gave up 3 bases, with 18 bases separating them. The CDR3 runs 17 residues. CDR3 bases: TGTGCCATCAGTGAGTCGAGTATCAGGGGGGTTAACTACGAGCAGTACTTC. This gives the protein CAISESSIRGVNYEQYF.

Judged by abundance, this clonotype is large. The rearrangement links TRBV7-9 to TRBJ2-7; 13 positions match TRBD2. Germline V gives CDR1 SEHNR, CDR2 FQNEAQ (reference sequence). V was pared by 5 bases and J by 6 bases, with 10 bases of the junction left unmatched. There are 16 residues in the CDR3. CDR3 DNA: TGTGCCAGCAGCGGGAGCTCGGGACTAGCGGGAATCGAGCAGTACTTC. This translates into CASSGSSGLAGIEQYF.

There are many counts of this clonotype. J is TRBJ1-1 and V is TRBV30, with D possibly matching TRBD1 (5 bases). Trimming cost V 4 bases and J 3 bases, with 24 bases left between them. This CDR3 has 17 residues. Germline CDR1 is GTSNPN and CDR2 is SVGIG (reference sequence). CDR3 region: CAWMPALGTGRDTEAFF. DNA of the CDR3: TGTGCCTGGATGCCCGCCCTAGGTACGGGGCGAGACACTGAAGCTTTCTTT.

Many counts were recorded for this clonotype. CDR3 nucleotide sequence: TGTGCCACCAGTGATTCCGTGACCCAGTACTTC. It encodes CATSDSVTQYF. This rearrangement joins TRBV24-1 to TRBJ2-5; no clear D gene. The V gene lost 2 bases and the J gene lost 7 bases, with 4 bases spanning the gap. Germline lookup yields CDR1 KGHDR and CDR2 SFDVKD. The CDR3 is made up of 11 amino acids.

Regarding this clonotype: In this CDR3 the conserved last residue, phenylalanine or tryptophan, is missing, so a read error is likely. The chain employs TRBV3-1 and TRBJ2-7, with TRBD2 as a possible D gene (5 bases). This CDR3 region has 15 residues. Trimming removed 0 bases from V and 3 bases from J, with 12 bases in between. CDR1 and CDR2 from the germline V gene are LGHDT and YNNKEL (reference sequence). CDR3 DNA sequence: TGTGCCAGCAGCCAAGATCCTAGCAGGAGCTACGAGCAGTACCTC. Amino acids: CASSQDPSRSYEQYL.

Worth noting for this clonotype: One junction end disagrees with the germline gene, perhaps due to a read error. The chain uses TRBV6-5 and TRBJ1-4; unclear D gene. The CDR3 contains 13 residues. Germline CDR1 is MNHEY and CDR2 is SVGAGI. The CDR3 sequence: CASNYSLNEKLFF. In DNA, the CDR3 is TGTGCCAGCAATTACAGCCTGAATGAAAAACTGTTTTTT.